A single sample gave rise to the 21 T cell receptor beta chains below, sequenced in a study of shared clonotypes between healthy human individuals. TCRdb's copy holds only in-frame clones and misses some; the assay was immunoSEQ multiplex PCR. Of roughly 720,000 clones listed, less than 95% were seen once; the top ten hold more than 30%. The material sequenced was memory CD8+ T cells from PBMCs. Regarding subset: CD45RO+ cells pooled with CCR7-negative TemRA cells. These receptors were collected from a man younger than 35 in good health. Some clones in this sample may be carry-over from other donors' samples.

The V call is TRBV30, the J call TRBJ2-5; D remains unclear. V was pared by 0 bases and J by 1 base, with 9 bases between. Germline CDR1 is GTSNPN and CDR2 is SVGIG (reference sequence). This CDR3 comprises 14 residues. The CDR3 protein is CAWSVWETQETQYF. In DNA, the CDR3 is TGTGCCTGGAGTGTTTGGGAAACCCAAGAGACCCAGTACTTC.

The chain carries TRBV5-4 and TRBJ1-2, with a possible D match to TRBD1 (5 bases). CDR3 length: 15 amino acids. Germline V gives CDR1 SGHNT, CDR2 YYREEE (reference sequence). V lost 0 bases and J 4 bases, leaving 13 bases between the germline ends. The CDR3: CASSLAGTLSYGYTF. The CDR3, as DNA: TGTGCCAGCAGCTTGGCCGGGACCCTGTCCTATGGCTACACCTTC.

This chain links TRBV5-8 with TRBJ1-5; D not certain. The germline V gene has CDR1 SGHTS and CDR2 YDEGEE. The ends were cut back, 1 base at V and 3 bases at J, with 8 bases in the middle. The CDR3 has 14 residues. Here the CDR3 reads CASSLRRPNQPQHF. The CDR3, as DNA: TGTGCCAGCAGCTTGCGACGCCCCAATCAGCCCCAGCATTTT.

J is TRBJ2-1 and V is TRBV27, with no clear D. In germline, CDR1 is MNHEY, CDR2 SMNVEV (reference sequence). This CDR3 is 14 amino acids long. Trimming took 8 bases from V and 4 from J, leaving 15 bases between them. CDR3 nucleotide sequence: TGTGCCAGCTCACCTATGGGCGCGTACAATGAGCAGTTCTTC. As protein: CASSPMGAYNEQFF.

This clone has only one observation. The rearrangement uses TRBV27 and TRBJ2-1, with D perhaps matching TRBD1 or TRBD2 (5 bases each). The germline gives CDR1 MNHEY, CDR2 SMNVEV (reference sequence). This CDR3 contains 12 residues. Trimming pared 5 bases from V and 8 bases from J, leaving 10 bases between. CDR3 protein: CASSPQGDEQFF. The CDR3 DNA reads TGTGCCAGCAGTCCCCAGGGAGATGAGCAGTTCTTC.

This clone was observed a handful of times. The V call is TRBV7-3, the J call TRBJ1-1, with 7 bases aligning to TRBD1. After removal of 5 bases from V and 5 bases from J, the junction contained 5 bases not matched to a gene. Germline V gives CDR1 SGHTA, CDR2 FQGTGA. This CDR3 has 13 amino acids. The CDR3 region is CASSDRVETEAFF. In DNA, the CDR3 is TGTGCCAGCAGCGACAGGGTGGAGACTGAAGCTTTCTTT.

This sequence joins TRBV27 and TRBJ2-4; the D gene could be TRBD1 or TRBD2 (6 bases each). The CDR3 runs 17 residues. The ends were cut back, 5 bases at V and 1 base at J, with 18 bases in the middle. Germline values: CDR1 MNHEY, CDR2 SMNVEV (reference sequence). CDR3 bases: TGTGCCAGCAGTCCCCCCCCGGGGGCAATGGCCAAAAACATTCAGTACTTC. Amino acid sequence: CASSPPPGAMAKNIQYF.

The chain is built from TRBV2 and TRBJ2-3; 9 bases fit TRBD2. The trim removed 6 bases at V and 0 bases at J, leaving 4 bases unmatched. CDR3 size: 15 residues. The germline V gene encodes CDR1 SNHLY and CDR2 FYNNEI. CDR3 loop: CASRDSGGSTDTQYF. The CDR3 DNA is TGTGCCAGCAGAGATAGCGGGGGCAGCACAGATACGCAGTATTTT.

The CDR3 DNA reads as TGCGCCAGCAGTGAGTCTGGCAGGGGTTCCTACGAGCAGTACTTC. This translates into CASSESGRGSYEQYF. This chain joins TRBV10-2 and TRBJ2-7; TRBD1 might be the D (6 bases). Germline CDR1 reads WSHSY; CDR2 reads SAAADI. This CDR3 is built from 15 residues. The V gene lost 0 bases and the J gene lost 1 base, with 10 bases spanning the gap.

CDR3 amino acids: CASSPGTAANTGELFF. As DNA, the CDR3 is TGTGCCAGCAGTCCTGGGACGGCAGCGAACACCGGGGAGCTGTTTTTT. The chain uses TRBV27 and TRBJ2-2; D may be TRBD1 or TRBD2 (5 bases each). The V gene's germline CDR1 is MNHEY and CDR2 SMNVEV (reference sequence). V was shortened by 5 bases and J by 0 bases, with 13 bases between the two germline ends. The CDR3 runs to 16 residues.

V and J are TRBV5-4 and TRBJ1-3; D gene ambiguous. Germline values: CDR1 SGHNT, CDR2 YYREEE (reference sequence). V gave up 3 bases and J gave up 2 bases, with 15 bases separating them. The CDR3 runs to 16 residues. CDR3 region: CASSSPTEGAGNTIYF. The CDR3 DNA reads as TGTGCCAGCAGCTCCCCAACGGAGGGAGCTGGAAACACCATATATTTT.

This clone has a handful of counts. The chain is built from TRBV29-1 and TRBJ1-1; D unclear. This CDR3 region has 10 residues. Between the trimmed V and J ends, which lost 3 bases and 6 bases, there was a span of 5 bases. Germline CDR1 and CDR2: SQVTM and ANQGSEA. The CDR3 here is CSVEGPEAFF. CDR3 in DNA: TGCAGCGTTGAGGGCCCTGAAGCTTTCTTT.

Ten or more counts support this clone. The chain has TRBV19 and TRBJ1-2, with TRBD1 matching 10 bases. In germline, CDR1 is LNHDA, CDR2 SQIVND (reference sequence). With 5 bases clipped from V and 7 bases from J, the junction kept 4 bases outside the gene matches. This CDR3 comprises 13 residues. The CDR3 DNA reads TGTGCCAGTAGTCAAAGACAGGGGGCTGGCTACACCTTC. This codes for CASSQRQGAGYTF.

The chain is built from TRBV2 and TRBJ2-3; D not resolved. The V and J ends lost 4 bases and 5 bases respectively, with 13 bases between them. The germline V gene has CDR1 SNHLY and CDR2 FYNNEI. This CDR3 is built from 14 residues. This CDR3 reads CASSVAFSGDTQYF. The CDR3 nucleotides are TGTGCCAGCAGTGTAGCCTTCTCGGGAGATACGCAGTATTTT.

The chain couples TRBV9 to TRBJ2-1; 9 bases agree with TRBD2. In germline, CDR1 is SGDLS, CDR2 YYNGEE. The CDR3 runs 15 residues. With 0 bases clipped from V and 9 bases from J, the junction kept 7 bases outside the gene matches. The CDR3 loop is CASSVGAGGTIEQFF. CDR3 DNA: TGTGCCAGCAGCGTAGGGGCGGGAGGGACAATTGAGCAGTTCTTC.

To note about this clone: Other DNA sequences in this specimen translate into the identical CDR3. J is TRBJ2-1 and V is TRBV7-3; D uncertain. Germline assignment: CDR1 SGHTA and CDR2 FQGTGA. CDR3 size: 15 residues. V lost 1 base and J 0 bases, leaving 7 bases between the germline ends. CDR3 protein: CASSLSGGSYNEQFF. As DNA, the CDR3 is TGTGCCAGCAGCTTAAGCGGTGGCTCCTACAATGAGCAGTTCTTC.

The J gene is TRBJ1-1, the V gene TRBV28, with D perhaps matching TRBD1 (6 bases). The germline CDR1 and CDR2 sequences are MDHEN and SYDVKM. There are 14 residues in the CDR3. Trimming shortened V by 3 bases and J by 5 bases, and 13 bases separated the two germline ends. CDR3 DNA: TGTGCCAGCAGTTTGTCCACAGGGCTAACTGAAGCTTTCTTT. It yields the protein CASSLSTGLTEAFF.

Notes on this clone: The same CDR3 arises from other DNA sequences in this sample as well. The gene calls are TRBV27 and TRBJ1-5; the match to TRBD1 covers 9 bases. This CDR3 has 14 residues. The V gene's germline CDR1 is MNHEY and CDR2 SMNVEV (reference sequence). The V segment lost 4 bases and the J segment 4 bases; nucleotides outside the gene matches: 2. CDR3 loop: CASSSGTGNQPQHF. DNA of the CDR3: TGTGCCAGCAGTTCCGGGACAGGGAATCAGCCCCAGCATTTT.

This chain's CDR3 is CASSFPGTRGHPHEQYF. CDR3 bases: TGCGCCAGCAGCTTCCCCGGGACTAGAGGCCATCCCCACGAGCAGTACTTC. The chain is built from TRBV5-1 and TRBJ2-7; 8 positions match TRBD2. Germline lookup yields CDR1 SGHRS and CDR2 YFSETQ. Germline trimming cut 2 bases from V and 5 bases from J; bases unmatched to any gene: 15. The CDR3 is 17 residues long.

The rearrangement uses TRBV7-3 and TRBJ2-3; TRBD2 agrees at 8 bases. This CDR3 is 14 amino acids long. After removal of 6 bases from V and 2 bases from J, the junction contained 4 bases not matched to a gene. Germline CDR1 reads SGHTA; CDR2 reads FQGTGA. CDR3 in amino acids: CASSIAGYTDTQYF. CDR3 nucleotide sequence: TGTGCCAGCAGTATAGCGGGGTACACAGATACGCAGTATTTT.

The chain combines TRBV28 with TRBJ2-5, with D possibly TRBD2 on 7 matching bases. Trimming removed 7 bases at V and 9 bases at J, with 24 bases between. CDR3 size: 15 residues. Germline CDR1 MDHEN, CDR2 SYDVKM. The CDR3 is CASNPLGGGGPAQYF. CDR3 sequence (DNA): TGTGCCAGCAATCCCTTGGGGGGAGGGGGGCCGGCCCAGTACTTC. Using reference TRBV28 and TRBJ2-5 for the parts outside the CDR3, the full variable domain is DVKVTQSSRYLVKRTGEKVFLECVQDMDHENMFWYRQDPGLGLRLIYFSYDVKMKEKGDIPEGYSVSREKKERFSLILESASTNQTSMYLCASNPLGGGGPAQYFGPGTRLLVL.